Following are 23 T cell receptor beta chains from one sample sequenced in a study of blood T cell repertoires in COVID-19. Assay used: immunoSEQ multiplex PCR; TCRdb lists only in-frame clones, some missing. Found here are tens of thousands of clones, around 90% of them singletons; the top ten hold about 16%. The sequenced sample was peripheral blood. All receptors derive from a male donor with acute or convalescent COVID-19.

The table lists this clone with a count of one. V gene TRBV18 combines with J gene TRBJ1-3; 11 bases match TRBD1. Germline CDR1 is KGHSH and CDR2 is LQKENI. CDR3 size: 16 residues. V was clipped by 3 bases and J by 1 base; unmatched bases: 2. Here the CDR3 reads CASSPDRGLSGNTIYF. The CDR3, as DNA: TGTGCCAGCTCACCGGACAGGGGGCTTTCTGGAAACACCATATATTTT.

About this clone itself: Its ends do not fully match the called genes, so a read error is possible. J is TRBJ2-7 and V is TRBV7-9; D is unclear. Germline CDR1 and CDR2: SEHNR and FQNEAQ (reference sequence). CDR3 length equals 11 residues. The CDR3, as DNA: TGTGCCAGCACCTTATCGGACGAGCAGTACTTC. Its protein product is CASTLSDEQYF.

This chain links TRBV19 with TRBJ2-7; 8 positions match TRBD1. CDR3 length equals 15 residues. Trimming removed 6 bases from V and 5 bases from J; junction bases left unmatched: 12. The germline V gene encodes CDR1 LNHDA and CDR2 SQIVND (reference sequence). CDR3 sequence: CASSRRQGMSDEQYF. The CDR3 nucleotides are TGTGCCAGTAGCCGCCGACAGGGGATGAGTGACGAGCAGTACTTC.

The chain joins TRBV14 to TRBJ2-7, with 7 bases that match TRBD1. Germline CDR1 is SGHDN and CDR2 is FVKESK. V was pared by 7 bases and J by 1 base, with 10 bases of the junction left unmatched. The CDR3 contains 15 residues. CDR3: CASTRSGGQSYEQYF. CDR3 in DNA: TGTGCCAGCACTCGAAGTGGGGGACAGTCCTACGAGCAGTACTTC.

The chain has TRBV19 and TRBJ1-5; a weak D match, TRBD1 (6 bases). The CDR3 covers 16 residues. V shed 4 bases and J shed 0 bases, with 13 bases lying between them. Germline V gives CDR1 LNHDA, CDR2 SQIVND (reference sequence). CDR3 protein: CASSRDRGGSNQPQHF. CDR3 nucleotide sequence: TGTGCCAGTAGTAGAGACAGAGGGGGTAGCAATCAGCCCCAGCATTTT.

This clone showed up just once. The rearrangement joins TRBV3-1 (or the pseudogene TRBV3-2) to TRBJ1-2; TRBD1 matches 8 bases. The V gene's germline CDR1 is LGHDT and CDR2 YNNKEL (reference sequence). The CDR3 runs 13 residues. Germline trimming cut 1 base from V and 8 bases from J; bases unmatched to any gene: 3. The CDR3 reads CASSQVQGEGYTF. The CDR3 DNA sequence: TGTGCCAGCAGCCAAGTACAGGGGGAGGGCTACACCTTC.

The V gene is TRBV3-1 (or the pseudogene TRBV3-2), the J gene TRBJ2-5, with 9 bases lining up with TRBD1. The germline V gene has CDR1 LGHDT and CDR2 YNNKEL (reference sequence). V gave up 2 bases and J gave up 1 base; unmatched junction bases: 5. The CDR3 consists of 16 residues. The CDR3 region has the DNA TGTGCCAGCAGCCAACCGGGACAGGGTCTCCAAGAGACCCAGTACTTC. Its translation is CASSQPGQGLQETQYF.

The chain carries TRBV27 and TRBJ1-2; possible D gene TRBD1, 6 bases. The V and J ends lost 6 bases and 6 bases respectively, with 11 bases between them. The germline V gene has CDR1 MNHEY and CDR2 SMNVEV (reference sequence). The CDR3 is made up of 12 amino acids. The CDR3, as DNA: TGTGCCAGCAGGACAGGATTAGATGGCTACACCTTC. Its protein product is CASRTGLDGYTF.

This clone appeared a single time. The chain combines TRBV6-5 with TRBJ2-3; 7 bases map to TRBD2. Germline V gene lookup returns CDR1 MNHEY and CDR2 SVGAGI. With V trimmed by 6 bases and J by 0 bases, 3 bases remained unmatched. This CDR3 has 14 residues. Written as DNA, the CDR3 is TGTGCCAGCAGGGGGGGGTTTAGCACAGATACGCAGTATTTT. It is translated as CASRGGFSTDTQYF.

The chain employs TRBV5-1 and TRBJ2-7; a weak D match, TRBD2 (6 bases). Germline loops: CDR1 SGHRS, CDR2 YFSETQ. This CDR3 region has 14 residues. V lost 8 bases to trimming and J lost 3 bases, with 18 bases between them. CDR3 sequence (DNA): TGCGCCAGTTCGAAGGGACTGGGAATCTACGAGCAGTACTTC. This codes for CASSKGLGIYEQYF.

The chain employs TRBV24-1 and TRBJ2-5, with 9 bases lining up with TRBD1. Losses at the gene ends were 5 bases for V and 1 base for J; bases not matched to a gene: 4. This CDR3 contains 15 residues. Germline V gives CDR1 KGHDR, CDR2 SFDVKD. The CDR3: CATSGAQGAQETQYF. DNA for the CDR3: TGTGCCACCAGTGGTGCACAGGGGGCCCAAGAGACCCAGTACTTC.

This chain joins TRBV5-1 and TRBJ2-2; perhaps TRBD1 as D (5 bases). Trimming cost V 5 bases and J 6 bases, with 14 bases left between them. The CDR3 extends over 14 amino acids. In germline, CDR1 is SGHRS, CDR2 YFSETQ. CDR3 DNA sequence: TGCGCCAGCAGGTCGACGACAGCCCCCGGGGAGCTGTTTTTT. Translation gives CASRSTTAPGELFF.

The V call is TRBV5-1, the J call TRBJ1-4; possible D gene TRBD1, 6 bases. Germline V gene data show CDR1 as SGHRS and CDR2 as YFSETQ. V was shortened by 0 bases and J by 8 bases, with 14 bases between the two germline ends. CDR3 length equals 15 residues. This chain's CDR3 is CASSLGAGDWEKLFF. CDR3 in DNA: TGCGCCAGCAGCTTGGGAGCAGGGGATTGGGAAAAACTGTTTTTT.

This chain uses TRBV4-2 with TRBJ2-5, with TRBD2 matching 8 bases. The CDR3 totals 20 residues. V lost 1 base and J lost 1; bases outside the gene matches: 17. Germline lookup yields CDR1 LGHNA and CDR2 YNFKEQ. The CDR3 DNA reads as TGTGCCAGCAGCCAAGTACATAGGAGCGGGGGACCGCGACTCCAAGAGACCCAGTACTTC. It encodes CASSQVHRSGGPRLQETQYF.

This sequence joins TRBV5-6 and TRBJ2-5, with 8 bases matching TRBD2. Per the germline V gene, CDR1 is SGHDT and CDR2 is YYEEEE. V lost 6 bases and J lost 5; bases outside the gene matches: 12. This CDR3 has 15 amino acids. The DNA of the CDR3 is TGTGCCAGCACCGCGGACGCGGGGGGTTCGGAGACCCAGTACTTC. Its translation: CASTADAGGSETQYF. The full variable domain, rest sourced from reference TRBV5-6 and TRBJ2-5, is DAGVTQSPTHLIKTRGQQVTLRCSPKSGHDTVSWYQQALGQGPQFIFQYYEEEERQRGNFPDRFSGHQFPNYSSELNVNALLLGDSALYLCASTADAGGSETQYFGPGTRLLVL.

CDR3 in amino acids: CASSQDPAGGTATEAFF. CDR3 coding DNA: TGCGCCAGCAGCCAAGACCCAGCAGGGGGAACCGCCACTGAAGCTTTCTTT. V and J are TRBV4-1 and TRBJ1-1; TRBD1 matches 7 bases. The V gene end was trimmed by 0 bases and the J gene end by 4 bases; junction bases not matched to a gene: 11. The CDR3 totals 17 residues. The germline V gene encodes CDR1 MGHRA and CDR2 YSYEKL.

The chain combines TRBV6-6 with TRBJ2-7; 10 bases fit TRBD1. The germline V gene has CDR1 MNHNY and CDR2 SVGAGI (reference sequence). The length of the CDR3 is 16 residues. V was clipped by 5 bases and J by 1 base; unmatched bases: 8. CDR3 region: CASSHRPGQGSYEQYF. In DNA form, the CDR3 reads TGTGCCAGCAGTCACCGACCGGGACAGGGGTCCTACGAGCAGTACTTC.

The J gene is TRBJ1-2, the V gene TRBV14; D might be TRBD1 (6 bases). Trimming took off 1 base at V and 8 bases at J, with 17 bases between the two ends. The CDR3 sequence is 15 residues long. The germline V gene encodes CDR1 SGHDN and CDR2 FVKESK. The chain's CDR3 is CASSQGTAPHAGYTF. The CDR3 bases are TGTGCCAGCAGCCAAGGGACAGCGCCTCACGCAGGCTACACCTTC.

The gene calls are TRBV21-1 and TRBJ2-1; TRBD1 is the table's D call and was not checked against the DNA. TRBV21-1 is tagged as a pseudogene. The CDR3 has 16 residues. The CDR3 sequence: CASSTRGQGEDNEQFF. CDR3 nucleotide sequence: TGTGCCAGCAGCACGAGGGGACAGGGAGAGGACAATGAGCAGTTCTTC.

The V call is TRBV2, the J call TRBJ2-5, with a possible D match to TRBD2 (6 bases). V dropped 4 bases and J dropped 3 bases, with 15 bases sitting between them. Germline V gene data show CDR1 as SNHLY and CDR2 as FYNNEI. This CDR3 contains 15 residues. The CDR3 protein is CASSGWQGGKETQYF. For the CDR3, the DNA is TGTGCCAGCAGTGGGTGGCAGGGAGGAAAAGAGACCCAGTACTTC.

This clone turned up a few times. The chain is built from TRBV27 and TRBJ2-7; 7 bases align to TRBD1. J was trimmed by 7 bases and V by 5 bases; bases with no gene match: 11. The germline CDR1 and CDR2 sequences are MNHEY and SMNVEV (reference sequence). The CDR3 has 14 amino acids. In DNA, the CDR3 is TGTGCCAGCAGTCCCCTTTCGACAGGGCGGGAGCAGTACTTC. This gives the protein CASSPLSTGREQYF.

The V and J genes are TRBV12-3 or TRBV12-4 and TRBJ1-3; no definite D call. The CDR3 totals 12 residues. Trimming took off 6 bases at V and 8 bases at J, with 11 bases between the two ends. The CDR3 sequence: CASSASEDTIYF. For the CDR3, the DNA is TGTGCCAGCAGCGCCTCCGAGGACACCATATATTTT.

The V gene is TRBV28, the J gene TRBJ2-7; D unresolved. The CDR3 sequence is 11 residues long. From germline, CDR1 is MDHEN and CDR2 SYDVKM. Trimming took 7 bases from V and 6 from J, leaving 10 bases between them. In DNA form, the CDR3 reads TGTGCCAGCACCTCTGACATCGAGCAGTACTTC. This gives the protein CASTSDIEQYF.